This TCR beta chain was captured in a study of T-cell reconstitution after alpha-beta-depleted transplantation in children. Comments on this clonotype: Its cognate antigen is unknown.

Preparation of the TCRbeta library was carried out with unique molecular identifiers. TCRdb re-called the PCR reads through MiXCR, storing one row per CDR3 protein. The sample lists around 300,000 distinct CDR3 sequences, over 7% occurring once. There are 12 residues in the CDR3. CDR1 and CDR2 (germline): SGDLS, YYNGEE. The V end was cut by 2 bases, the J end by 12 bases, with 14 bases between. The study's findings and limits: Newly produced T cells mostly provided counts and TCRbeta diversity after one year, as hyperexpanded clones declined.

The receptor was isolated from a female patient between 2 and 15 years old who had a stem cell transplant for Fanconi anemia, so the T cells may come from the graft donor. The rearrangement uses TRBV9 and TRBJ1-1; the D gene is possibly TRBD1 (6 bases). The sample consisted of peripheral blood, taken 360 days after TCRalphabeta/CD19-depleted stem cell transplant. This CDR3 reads CASSVVGGAPFF. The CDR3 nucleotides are TGTGCCAGCAGCGTGGTCGGGGGGGCCCCTTTCTTT.